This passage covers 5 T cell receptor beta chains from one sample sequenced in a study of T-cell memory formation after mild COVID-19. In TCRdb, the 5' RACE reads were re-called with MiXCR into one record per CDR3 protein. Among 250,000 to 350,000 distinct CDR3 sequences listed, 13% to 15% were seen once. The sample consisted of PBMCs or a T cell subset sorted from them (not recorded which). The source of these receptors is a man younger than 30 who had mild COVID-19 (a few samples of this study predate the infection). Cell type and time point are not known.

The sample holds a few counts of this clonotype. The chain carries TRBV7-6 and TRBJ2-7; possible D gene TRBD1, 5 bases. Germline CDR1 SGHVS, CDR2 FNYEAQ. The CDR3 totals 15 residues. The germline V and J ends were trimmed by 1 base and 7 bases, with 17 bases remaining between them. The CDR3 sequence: CASSLEGQALGEQYF. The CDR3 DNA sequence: TGTGCCAGCAGCTTAGAGGGGCAGGCCCTGGGGGAGCAGTACTTC.

The CDR3 DNA follows: TGTGCCAGCAGCCCGTGGACAGGGCAGGGTCAGCCCCAGCATTTT. Its translation is CASSPWTGQGQPQHF. V and J are TRBV7-6 and TRBJ1-5, with TRBD1 identical over 8 bases. This CDR3 region has 15 residues. The trim removed 5 bases at V and 6 bases at J, leaving 9 bases unmatched. CDR1 and CDR2 (germline): SGHVS, FNYEAQ.

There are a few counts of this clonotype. The CDR3 bases are TGTGCCAGCAGCGGGGGTCACCAAGCCTATAATTCACCCCTCCACTTT. Translation gives CASSGGHQAYNSPLHF. The rearrangement joins TRBV11-2 to TRBJ1-6; tentative D call: TRBD1 (5 bases). This CDR3 is 16 amino acids long. Germline V gene data show CDR1 as SGHAT and CDR2 as FQNNGV. V gave up 5 bases and J gave up 2 bases, with 13 bases separating them.

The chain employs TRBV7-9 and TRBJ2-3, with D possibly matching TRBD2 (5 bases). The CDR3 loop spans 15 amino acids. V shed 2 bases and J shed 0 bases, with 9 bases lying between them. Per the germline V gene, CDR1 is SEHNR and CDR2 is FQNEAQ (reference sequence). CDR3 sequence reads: CASSLNRLSTDTQYF. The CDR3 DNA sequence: TGTGCCAGCAGCTTAAATCGACTAAGCACAGATACGCAGTATTTT.

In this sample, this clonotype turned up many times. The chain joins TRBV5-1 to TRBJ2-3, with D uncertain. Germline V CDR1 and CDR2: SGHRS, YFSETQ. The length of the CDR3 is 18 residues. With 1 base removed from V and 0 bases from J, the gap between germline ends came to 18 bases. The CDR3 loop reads CASSLYFPTVGSTDTQYF. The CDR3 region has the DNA TGCGCCAGCAGCTTGTATTTCCCAACAGTAGGGAGCACAGATACGCAGTATTTT.